This TCR beta chain is drawn from a study of cytomegalovirus exposure and HLA in healthy donors. The study ran its PCR with 60 Vbeta and 13 Jbeta primers. Assay used: immunoSEQ multiplex PCR; TCRdb lists only in-frame clones, some missing. The data show over 150,000 clones, about 77% seen once. Study-level findings and limits: Presence/absence analyses assumed roughly uniform sequencing depth across donors, which may not hold. Later, TCR association rates were found to vary by HLA locus, highest for DRB1 and lowest for HLA-C.

With regard to this clone: Its target is unknown.

Germline CDR1 is LNHDA and CDR2 is SQIVND (reference sequence). V was cut by 7 bases and J by 4 bases, with 16 bases left in between. This CDR3 has 14 amino acids. The V gene is TRBV19, the J gene TRBJ1-2; maybe TRBD1 (5 bases). The sample consisted of PBMCs. This TCR was sampled from a woman aged 40 to 50 in good health and CMV-seropositive. The DNA of the CDR3 is TGTGCCAGTATGTCTTCAGGGCTTAGCTATGGCTACACCTTC. Residues: CASMSSGLSYGYTF.